The following is a TCR beta chain sequence with its context. Profiling relied on immunoSEQ multiplex PCR, and the TCRdb table lists in-frame clones only, not all of them. Among 45,000 to 55,000 clones listed, 95% to 96% were seen once. This entry belongs to a study of T cells after somatic rescue of genetic block. This clonotype originated in a child under two years old. The sample consisted of peripheral blood mononuclear cells (PBMCs).

As DNA, the CDR3 is TGTGCCAGCAGCTGGGACAGCAATCAGCCCCAGCATTTT. Its protein is CASSWDSNQPQHF. This chain links TRBV7-9 with TRBJ1-5; a possible D gene is TRBD1 (5 bases). CDR1 SEHNR and CDR2 FQNEAQ come from the germline V gene (reference sequence). The V end was cut by 4 bases, the J end by 1 base, with 5 bases between. This CDR3 region has 13 residues.